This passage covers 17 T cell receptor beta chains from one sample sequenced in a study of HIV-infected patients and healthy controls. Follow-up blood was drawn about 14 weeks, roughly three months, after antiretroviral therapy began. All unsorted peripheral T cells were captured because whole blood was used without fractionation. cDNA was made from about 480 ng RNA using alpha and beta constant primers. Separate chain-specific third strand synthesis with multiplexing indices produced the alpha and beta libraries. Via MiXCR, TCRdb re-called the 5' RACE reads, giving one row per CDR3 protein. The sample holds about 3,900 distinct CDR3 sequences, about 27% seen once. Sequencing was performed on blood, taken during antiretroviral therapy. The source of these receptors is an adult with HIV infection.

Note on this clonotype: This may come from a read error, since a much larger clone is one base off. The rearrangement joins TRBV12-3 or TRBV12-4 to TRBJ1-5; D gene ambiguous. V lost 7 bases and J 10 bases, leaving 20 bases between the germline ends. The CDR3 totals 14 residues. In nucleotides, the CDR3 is TGTGCCAGCATCCCCGGAGTCCCCGACCATCCCCAGCATTTT. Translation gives CASIPGVPDHPQHF.

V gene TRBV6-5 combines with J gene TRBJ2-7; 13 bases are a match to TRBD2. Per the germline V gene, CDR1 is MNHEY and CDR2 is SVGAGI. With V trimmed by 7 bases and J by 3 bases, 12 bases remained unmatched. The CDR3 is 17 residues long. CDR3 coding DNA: TGTGCCAGCAACCCCACAGGGGGACTAGCGGGATACTACGAGCAGTACTTC. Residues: CASNPTGGLAGYYEQYF.

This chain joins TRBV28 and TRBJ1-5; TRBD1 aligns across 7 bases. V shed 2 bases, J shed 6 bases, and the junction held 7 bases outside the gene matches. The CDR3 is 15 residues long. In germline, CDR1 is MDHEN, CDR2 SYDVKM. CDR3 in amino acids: CASSLKGAQSQPQHF. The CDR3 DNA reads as TGTGCCAGCAGTTTAAAGGGGGCACAGAGTCAGCCCCAGCATTTT. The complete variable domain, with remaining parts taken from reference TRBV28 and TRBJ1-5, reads DVKVTQSSRYLVKRTGEKVFLECVQDMDHENMFWYRQDPGLGLRLIYFSYDVKMKEKGDIPEGYSVSREKKERFSLILESASTNQTSMYLCASSLKGAQSQPQHFGDGTRLSIL.

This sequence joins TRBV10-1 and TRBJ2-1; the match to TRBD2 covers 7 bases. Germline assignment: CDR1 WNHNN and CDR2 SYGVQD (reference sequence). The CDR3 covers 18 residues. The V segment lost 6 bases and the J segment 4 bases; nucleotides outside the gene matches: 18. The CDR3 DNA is TGCGCCAGCAGCCCCGGGGCGAGCGGGGAGAGCTCATACAATGAGCAGTTCTTC. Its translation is CASSPGASGESSYNEQFF.

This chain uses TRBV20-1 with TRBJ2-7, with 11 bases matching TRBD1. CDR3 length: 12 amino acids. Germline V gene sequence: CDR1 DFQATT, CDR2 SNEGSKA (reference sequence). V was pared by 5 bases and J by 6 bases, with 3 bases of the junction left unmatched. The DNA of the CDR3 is TGCAGTGCTGGACAGGGGGCGGCCGAGCAGTACTTC. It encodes CSAGQGAAEQYF.

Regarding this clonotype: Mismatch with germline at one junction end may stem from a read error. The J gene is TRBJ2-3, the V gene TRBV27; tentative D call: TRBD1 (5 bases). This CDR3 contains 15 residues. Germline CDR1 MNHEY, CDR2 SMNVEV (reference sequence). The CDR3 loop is CASSLSGASTDTKYF. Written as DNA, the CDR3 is TGTGCCAGCAGTTTATCAGGGGCCTCCACAGATACGAAGTATTTT.

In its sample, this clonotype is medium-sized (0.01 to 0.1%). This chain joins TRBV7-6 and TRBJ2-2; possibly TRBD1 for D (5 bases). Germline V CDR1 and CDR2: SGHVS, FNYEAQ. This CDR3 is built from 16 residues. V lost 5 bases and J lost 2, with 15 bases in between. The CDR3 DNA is TGTGCCAGCAGCCCAGGGATAGGGGTTAACACCGGGGAGCTGTTTTTT. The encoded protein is CASSPGIGVNTGELFF.

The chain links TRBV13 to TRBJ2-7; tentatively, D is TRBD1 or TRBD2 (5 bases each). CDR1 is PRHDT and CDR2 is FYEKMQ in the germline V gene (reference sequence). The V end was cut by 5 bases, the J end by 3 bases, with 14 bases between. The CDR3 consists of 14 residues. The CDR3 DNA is TGTGCCAGCAGCCCCCTGGGGACCTACTACGAGCAGTACTTC. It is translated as CASSPLGTYYEQYF.

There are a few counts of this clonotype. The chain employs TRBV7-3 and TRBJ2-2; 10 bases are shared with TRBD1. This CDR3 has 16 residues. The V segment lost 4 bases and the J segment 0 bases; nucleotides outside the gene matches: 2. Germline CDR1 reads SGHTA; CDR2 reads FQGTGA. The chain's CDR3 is CASSSTGGSNTGELFF. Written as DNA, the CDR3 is TGTGCCAGCAGCTCGACAGGGGGCTCGAACACCGGGGAGCTGTTTTTT.

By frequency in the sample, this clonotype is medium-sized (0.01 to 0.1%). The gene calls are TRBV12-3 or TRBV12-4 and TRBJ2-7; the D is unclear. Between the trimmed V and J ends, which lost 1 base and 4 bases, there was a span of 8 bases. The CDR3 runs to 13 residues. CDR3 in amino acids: CASSLGQSYEQYF. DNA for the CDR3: TGTGCCAGCAGTTTAGGGCAGAGTTACGAGCAGTACTTC.

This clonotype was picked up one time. For the CDR3, the DNA is TGTGCCAGCAGCGGCAGCGGTGGTGCAGATACGCAGTATTTT. This encodes CASSGSGGADTQYF. The chain employs TRBV9 and TRBJ2-3; a weak D match, TRBD2 (5 bases). CDR3 length equals 14 residues. In germline, CDR1 is SGDLS, CDR2 YYNGEE. Between the trimmed V and J ends, which lost 3 bases and 4 bases, there was a span of 12 bases.

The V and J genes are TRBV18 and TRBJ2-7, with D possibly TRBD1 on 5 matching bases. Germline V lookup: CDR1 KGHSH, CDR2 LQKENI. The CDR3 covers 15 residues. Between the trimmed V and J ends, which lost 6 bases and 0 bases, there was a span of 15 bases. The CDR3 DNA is TGTGCCAGCTCCCCCGACAGTCCGGTCTCCTACGAGCAGTACTTC. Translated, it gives CASSPDSPVSYEQYF. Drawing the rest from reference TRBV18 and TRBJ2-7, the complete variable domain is NAGVMQNPRHLVRRRGQEARLRCSPMKGHSHVYWYRQLPEEGLKFMVYLQKENIIDESGMPKERFSAEFPKEGPSILRIQQVVRGDSAAYFCASSPDSPVSYEQYFGPGTRLTVT.

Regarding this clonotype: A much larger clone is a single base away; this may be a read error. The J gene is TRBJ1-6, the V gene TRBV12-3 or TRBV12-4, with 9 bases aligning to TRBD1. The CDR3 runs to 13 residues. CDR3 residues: CASRGQGDSHLHF. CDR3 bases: TGTGCCAGCAGGGGACAGGGCGATTCACACCTCCACTTT.

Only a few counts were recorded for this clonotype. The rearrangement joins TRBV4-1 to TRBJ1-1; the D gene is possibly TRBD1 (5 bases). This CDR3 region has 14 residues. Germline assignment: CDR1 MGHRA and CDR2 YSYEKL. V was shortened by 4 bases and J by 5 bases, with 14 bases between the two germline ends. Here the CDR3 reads CASSPGTRGTEAFF. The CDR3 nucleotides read TGCGCCAGCAGCCCCGGGACCCGGGGGACTGAAGCTTTCTTT.

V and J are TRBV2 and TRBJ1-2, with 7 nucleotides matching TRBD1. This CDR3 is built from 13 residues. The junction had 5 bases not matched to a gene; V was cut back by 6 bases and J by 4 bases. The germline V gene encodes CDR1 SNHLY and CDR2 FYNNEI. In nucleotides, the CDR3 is TGTGCCAGCAGGCCGGGACAGACCTATGGCTACACCTTC. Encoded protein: CASRPGQTYGYTF.

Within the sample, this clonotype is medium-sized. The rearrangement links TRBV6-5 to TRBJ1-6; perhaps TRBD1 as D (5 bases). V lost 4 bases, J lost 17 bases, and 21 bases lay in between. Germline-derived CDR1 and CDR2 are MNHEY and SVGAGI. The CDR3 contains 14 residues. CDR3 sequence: CASSSWGGEGTFHF. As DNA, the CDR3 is TGTGCCAGCAGTTCGTGGGGGGGGGAAGGGACCTTCCACTTT.

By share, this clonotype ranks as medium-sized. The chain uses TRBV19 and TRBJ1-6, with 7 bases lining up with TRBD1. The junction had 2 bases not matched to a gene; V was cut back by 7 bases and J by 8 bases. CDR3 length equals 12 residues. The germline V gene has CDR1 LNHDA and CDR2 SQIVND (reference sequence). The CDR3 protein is CASKGQYSPLHF. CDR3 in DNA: TGTGCCAGTAAGGGACAGTATTCACCCCTCCACTTT. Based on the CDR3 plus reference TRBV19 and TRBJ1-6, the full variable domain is DGGITQSPKYLFRKEGQNVTLSCEQNLNHDAMYWYRQDPGQGLRLIYYSQIVNDFQKGDIAEGYSVSREKKESFPLTVTSAQKNPTAFYLCASKGQYSPLHFGNGTRLTVT.